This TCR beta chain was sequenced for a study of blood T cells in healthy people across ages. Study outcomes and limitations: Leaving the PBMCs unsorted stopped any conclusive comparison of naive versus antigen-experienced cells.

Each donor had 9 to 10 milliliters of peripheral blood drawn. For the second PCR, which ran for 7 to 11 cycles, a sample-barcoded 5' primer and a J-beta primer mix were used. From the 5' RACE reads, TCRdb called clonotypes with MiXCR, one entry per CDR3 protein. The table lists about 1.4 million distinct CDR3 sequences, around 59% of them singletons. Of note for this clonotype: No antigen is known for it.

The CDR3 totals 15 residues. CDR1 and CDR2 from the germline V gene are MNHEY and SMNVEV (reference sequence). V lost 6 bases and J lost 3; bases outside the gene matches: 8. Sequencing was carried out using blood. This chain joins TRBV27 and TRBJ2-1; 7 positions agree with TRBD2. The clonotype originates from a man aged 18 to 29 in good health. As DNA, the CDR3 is TGTGCCAGCAGGGGAGCGGGGCTTGACTACAATGAGCAGTTCTTC. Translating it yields CASRGAGLDYNEQFF.